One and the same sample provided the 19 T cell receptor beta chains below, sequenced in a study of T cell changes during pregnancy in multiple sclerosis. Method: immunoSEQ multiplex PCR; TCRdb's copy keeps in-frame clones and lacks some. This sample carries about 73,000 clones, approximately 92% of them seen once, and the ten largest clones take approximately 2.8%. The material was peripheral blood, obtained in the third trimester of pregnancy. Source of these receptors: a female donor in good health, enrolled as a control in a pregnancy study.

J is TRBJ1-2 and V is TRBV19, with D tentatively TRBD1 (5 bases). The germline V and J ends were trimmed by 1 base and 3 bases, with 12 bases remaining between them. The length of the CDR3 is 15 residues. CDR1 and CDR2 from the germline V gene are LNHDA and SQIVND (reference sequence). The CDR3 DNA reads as TGTGCCAGTAGTATAGCCCCCGACAGCTACTATGGCTACACCTTC. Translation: CASSIAPDSYYGYTF. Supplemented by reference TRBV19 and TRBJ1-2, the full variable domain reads DGGITQSPKYLFRKEGQNVTLSCEQNLNHDAMYWYRQDPGQGLRLIYYSQIVNDFQKGDIAEGYSVSREKKESFPLTVTSAQKNPTAFYLCASSIAPDSYYGYTFGSGTRLTVV.

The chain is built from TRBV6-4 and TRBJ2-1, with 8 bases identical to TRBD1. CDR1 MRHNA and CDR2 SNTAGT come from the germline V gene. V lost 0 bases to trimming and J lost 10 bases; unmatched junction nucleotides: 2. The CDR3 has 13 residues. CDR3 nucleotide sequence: TGTGCCAGCAGTGACTCTCGACAGGGGGAGCAGTTCTTC. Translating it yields CASSDSRQGEQFF.

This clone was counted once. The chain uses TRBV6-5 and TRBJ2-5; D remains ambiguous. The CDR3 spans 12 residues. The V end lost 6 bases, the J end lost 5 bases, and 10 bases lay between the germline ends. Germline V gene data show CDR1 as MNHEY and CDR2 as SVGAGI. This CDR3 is CASSQKEETQYF. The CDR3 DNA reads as TGTGCCAGCAGCCAAAAGGAGGAGACCCAGTACTTC.

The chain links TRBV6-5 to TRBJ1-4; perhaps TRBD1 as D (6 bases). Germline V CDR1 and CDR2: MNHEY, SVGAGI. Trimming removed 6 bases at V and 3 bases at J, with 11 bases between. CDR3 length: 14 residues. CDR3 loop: CASSLQGANEKLFF. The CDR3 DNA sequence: TGTGCCAGCAGCCTACAGGGTGCTAATGAAAAACTGTTTTTT.

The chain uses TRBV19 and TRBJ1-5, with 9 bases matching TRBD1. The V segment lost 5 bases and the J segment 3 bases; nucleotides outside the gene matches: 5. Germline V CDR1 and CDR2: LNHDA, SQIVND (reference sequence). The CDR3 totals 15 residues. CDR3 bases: TGTGCCAGTAGTCTACAGGGGGCCCACAATCAGCCCCAGCATTTT. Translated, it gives CASSLQGAHNQPQHF.

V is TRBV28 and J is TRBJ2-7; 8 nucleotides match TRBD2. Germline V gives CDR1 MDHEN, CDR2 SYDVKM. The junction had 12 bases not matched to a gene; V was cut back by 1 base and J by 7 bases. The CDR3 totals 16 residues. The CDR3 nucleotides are TGTGCCAGCAGTTTATCGAGTTTAGCGGGATTGAGGGAGCAGTACTTC. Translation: CASSLSSLAGLREQYF.

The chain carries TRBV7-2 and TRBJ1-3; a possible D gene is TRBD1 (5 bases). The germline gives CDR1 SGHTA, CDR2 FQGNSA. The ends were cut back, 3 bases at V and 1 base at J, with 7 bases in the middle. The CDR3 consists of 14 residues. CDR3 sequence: CASSFGTSGNTIYF. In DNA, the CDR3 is TGTGCCAGCAGCTTTGGGACTTCTGGAAACACCATATATTTT.

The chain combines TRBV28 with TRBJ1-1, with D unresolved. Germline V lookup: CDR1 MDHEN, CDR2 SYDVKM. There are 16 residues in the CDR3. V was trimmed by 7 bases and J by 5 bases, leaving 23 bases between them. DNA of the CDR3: TGTGCCAGCACTCCTTACATGGGCCCCCGGAGGACTGAAGCTTTCTTT. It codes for CASTPYMGPRRTEAFF.

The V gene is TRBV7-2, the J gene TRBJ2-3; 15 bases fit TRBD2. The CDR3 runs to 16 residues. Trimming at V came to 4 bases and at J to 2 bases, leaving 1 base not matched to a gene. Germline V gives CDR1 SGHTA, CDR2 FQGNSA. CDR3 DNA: TGTGCCAGCAGCTGGACTAGCGGGGGGGCCACAGATACGCAGTATTTT. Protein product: CASSWTSGGATDTQYF.

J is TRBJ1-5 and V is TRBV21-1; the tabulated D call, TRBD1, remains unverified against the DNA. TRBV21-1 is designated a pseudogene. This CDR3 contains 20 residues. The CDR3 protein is CASSARKRDRVVRSNQPQHF. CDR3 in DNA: TGTGCCAGCAGCGCCCGGAAAAGAGACAGGGTGGTGAGAAGCAATCAGCCCCAGCATTTT.

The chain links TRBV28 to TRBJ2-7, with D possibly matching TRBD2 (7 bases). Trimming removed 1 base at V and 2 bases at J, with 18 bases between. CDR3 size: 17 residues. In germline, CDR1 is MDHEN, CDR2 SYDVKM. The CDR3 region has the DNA TGTGCCAGCAGTTTATCGGGGGGACGGGACAACCCCTACGAGCAGTACTTC. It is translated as CASSLSGGRDNPYEQYF.

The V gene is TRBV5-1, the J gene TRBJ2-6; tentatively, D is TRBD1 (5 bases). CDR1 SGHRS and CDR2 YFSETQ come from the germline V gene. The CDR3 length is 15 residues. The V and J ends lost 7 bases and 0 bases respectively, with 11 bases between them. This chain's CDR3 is CASASRDSGANVLTF. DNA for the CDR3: TGCGCCAGCGCAAGCAGGGACTCTGGGGCCAACGTCCTGACTTTC. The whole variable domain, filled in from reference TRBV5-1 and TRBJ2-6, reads KAGVTQTPRYLIKTRGQQVTLSCSPISGHRSVSWYQQTPGQGLQFLFEYFSETQRNKGNFPGRFSGRQFSNSRSEMNVSTLELGDSALYLCASASRDSGANVLTFGAGSRLTVL.

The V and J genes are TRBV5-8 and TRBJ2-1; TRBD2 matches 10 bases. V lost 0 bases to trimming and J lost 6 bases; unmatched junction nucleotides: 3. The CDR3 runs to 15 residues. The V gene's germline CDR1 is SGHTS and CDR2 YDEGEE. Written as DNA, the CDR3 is TGTGCCAGCAGCTTGGGACTAGCGGGCTTCAATGAGCAGTTCTTC. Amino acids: CASSLGLAGFNEQFF.

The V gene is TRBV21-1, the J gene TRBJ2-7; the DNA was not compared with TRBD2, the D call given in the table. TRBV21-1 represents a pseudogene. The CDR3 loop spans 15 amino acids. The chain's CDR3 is CASRSSGGNPYEQYF. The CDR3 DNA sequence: TGTGCCAGCAGGAGTAGCGGGGGGAACCCCTACGAGCAGTACTTC.

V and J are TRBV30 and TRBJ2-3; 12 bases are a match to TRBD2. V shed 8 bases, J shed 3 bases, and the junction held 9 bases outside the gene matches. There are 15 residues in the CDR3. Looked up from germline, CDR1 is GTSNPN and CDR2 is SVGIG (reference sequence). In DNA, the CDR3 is TGTGCCCGTACGACTAGCGGGAGAGGTACAGATACGCAGTATTTT. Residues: CARTTSGRGTDTQYF.

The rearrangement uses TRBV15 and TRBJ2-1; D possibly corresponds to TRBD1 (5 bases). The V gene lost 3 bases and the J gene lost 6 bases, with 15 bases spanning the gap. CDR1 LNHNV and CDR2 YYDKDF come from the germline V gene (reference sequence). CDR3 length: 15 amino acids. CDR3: CATSRERLRGNEQFF. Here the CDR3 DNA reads TGTGCCACCAGCAGGGAACGACTTAGGGGCAATGAGCAGTTCTTC.

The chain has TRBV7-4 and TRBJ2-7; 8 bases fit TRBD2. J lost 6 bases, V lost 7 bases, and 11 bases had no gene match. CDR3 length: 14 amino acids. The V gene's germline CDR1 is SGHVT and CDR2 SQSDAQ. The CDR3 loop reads CASTPQRGRGEQYF. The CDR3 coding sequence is TGTGCCAGCACCCCTCAGCGGGGGAGGGGCGAGCAGTACTTC.

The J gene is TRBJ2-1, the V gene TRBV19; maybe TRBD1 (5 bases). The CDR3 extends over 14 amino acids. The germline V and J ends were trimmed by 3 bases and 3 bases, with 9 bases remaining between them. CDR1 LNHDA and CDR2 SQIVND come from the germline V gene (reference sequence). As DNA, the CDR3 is TGTGCCAGTAGTATGGGGCAGGGCTACAATGAGCAGTTCTTC. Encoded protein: CASSMGQGYNEQFF.

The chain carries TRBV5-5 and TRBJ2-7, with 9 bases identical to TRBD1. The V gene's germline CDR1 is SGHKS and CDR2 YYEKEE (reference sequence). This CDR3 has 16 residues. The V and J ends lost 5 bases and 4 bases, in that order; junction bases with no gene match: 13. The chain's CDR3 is CASSRLGTGPVYEQYF. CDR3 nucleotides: TGTGCCAGCAGTCGCTTAGGGACAGGGCCAGTGTACGAGCAGTACTTC.